This T cell receptor (beta chain) was sequenced for a study of T cell clonotyping in hematopoietic cell transplantation. Overall study findings and caveats: Broader posttransplant TCR repertoire diversity was predicted by graft donor and pretransplant recipient Inverse Simpson Index values. Few recipient clonotypes overlapped donors; over 95% were de novo at given depth.

For this clone: What it recognizes is unknown.

CDR3 length: 14 residues. Losses at the gene ends were 7 bases for V and 2 bases for J; bases not matched to a gene: 6. Per the germline V gene, CDR1 is SGHTS and CDR2 is YDEGEE. Some clones are missing from TCRdb's copy, which holds only in-frame ones; the method was immunoSEQ multiplex PCR. The sample records 9,500 or so clones, around four fifths being singletons. This sequence originates from a female patient in her forties who had an allogeneic stem cell transplant from a related donor, so T cells may come from the graft donor. Some clones in this sample may be carry-over from other donors' samples. This specimen consisted of PBMCs, obtained 30 days after allogeneic stem cell transplant. The genes are TRBV5-8 and TRBJ2-1; 7 nucleotides align to TRBD2. The CDR3 region is CASPSGGTYNEQFF. The CDR3 nucleotides read TGTGCCAGCCCCTCGGGGGGAACCTACAATGAGCAGTTCTTC.